These 17 T cell receptor beta chains share one sample of origin, sequenced in a study of T cell changes during pregnancy in multiple sclerosis. The repertoire was sequenced with immunoSEQ multiplex PCR; TCRdb's copy has only in-frame clones and lacks some. This table holds some 70,000 clones, roughly 92% found once. This sample comprised CD8+ T cells from peripheral blood mononuclear cells, obtained in the third trimester of pregnancy. These receptors came from a female donor in good health, enrolled as a control in a pregnancy study.

The CDR3 coding sequence is TGTGCCAGCAGCGTAGGCGCGACACAACAGACTAACTATGGCTACACCTTC. Amino acids: CASSVGATQQTNYGYTF. The chain has TRBV9 and TRBJ1-2; D is ambiguous. The length of the CDR3 is 17 residues. CDR1 and CDR2 from the germline V gene are SGDLS and YYNGEE. The V gene lost 0 bases and the J gene lost 0 bases, with 15 bases spanning the gap.

V usage is TRBV11-2 and J usage is TRBJ2-7; a possible D gene is TRBD2 (5 bases). Trimming left V 3 bases short and J 6 bases short, with 6 bases between. This CDR3 has 11 residues. Per the germline V gene, CDR1 is SGHAT and CDR2 is FQNNGV. Here the CDR3 reads CASSFGSEQYF. Written as DNA, the CDR3 is TGTGCCAGCAGCTTTGGGAGCGAGCAGTACTTC.

V is TRBV29-1 and J is TRBJ2-7, with 8 positions matching TRBD1. There are 12 residues in the CDR3. Germline V gene lookup returns CDR1 SQVTM and CDR2 ANQGSEA. After removal of 6 bases from V and 6 bases from J, the junction contained 7 bases not matched to a gene. Here the CDR3 reads CSVSQGVLEQYF. CDR3 in DNA: TGCAGCGTCTCACAGGGGGTACTCGAGCAGTACTTC.

The chain carries TRBV10-2 and TRBJ2-5, with 12 bases that match TRBD2. Germline V lookup: CDR1 WSHSY, CDR2 SAAADI. The CDR3 runs 15 residues. With 2 bases clipped from V and 4 bases from J, the junction kept 2 bases outside the gene matches. DNA for the CDR3: TGCGCCAGCAGTGAGGCTAGCGGGGGGGCAGAGACCCAGTACTTC. This codes for CASSEASGGAETQYF.

The rearrangement links TRBV9 to TRBJ1-6; D is unresolved. V shed 1 base and J shed 8 bases, with 10 bases lying between them. The CDR3 is made up of 14 amino acids. Germline values: CDR1 SGDLS, CDR2 YYNGEE. The CDR3: CASSVTGDHSPLHF. In nucleotides, the CDR3 is TGTGCCAGCAGCGTAACCGGAGACCATTCACCCCTCCACTTT.

The CDR3 DNA is TGCGCCAGCAGCCAAGACGGGCAGGGGATTGCAACTAATGAAAAACTGTTTTTT. Residues: CASSQDGQGIATNEKLFF. The V gene is TRBV4-3, the J gene TRBJ1-4, with a weak D call TRBD1 (6 bases). CDR3 size: 18 residues. Germline CDR1 reads LGHNA; CDR2 reads YSLEER. Trimming cost V 0 bases and J 0 bases, with 14 bases left between them.

The chain uses TRBV5-6 and TRBJ1-2, with 9 positions matching TRBD1. V dropped 0 bases and J dropped 7; count of bases not matched to a gene: 4. CDR1 is SGHDT and CDR2 is YYEEEE in the germline V gene. The CDR3 covers 14 residues. CDR3 bases: TGTGCCAGCAGCTTGGTCACAGGGGGCGGTGGCTACACCTTC. Translation: CASSLVTGGGGYTF.

This clone was counted a single time. The V gene is TRBV6-5, the J gene TRBJ1-6; D possibly corresponds to TRBD1 (6 bases). The CDR3 has 14 residues. The ends were cut back, 5 bases at V and 6 bases at J, with 11 bases in the middle. Germline assignment: CDR1 MNHEY and CDR2 SVGAGI. CDR3 nucleotide sequence: TGTGCCAGCAGTCAACAGGGAACTAATTCACCCCTCCACTTT. It yields the protein CASSQQGTNSPLHF.

This chain connects TRBV2 to TRBJ1-5, with D possibly matching TRBD1 (5 bases). V lost 8 bases and J lost 2, with 16 bases in between. This CDR3 has 15 residues. Germline V CDR1 and CDR2: SNHLY, FYNNEI. The CDR3 here is CASAPPQGGNQPQHF. CDR3 nucleotide sequence: TGTGCCAGCGCCCCTCCTCAAGGGGGCAATCAGCCCCAGCATTTT.

This clone was seen a single time. This chain joins TRBV9 and TRBJ2-3, with 11 bases fitting TRBD2. Germline values: CDR1 SGDLS, CDR2 YYNGEE. The CDR3 length is 19 residues. The junction had 10 bases not matched to a gene; V was cut back by 0 bases and J by 1 base. Here the CDR3 DNA reads TGTGCCAGCAGCGTAGTCCCAACTAGCGGGGGTGGGGGCACAGATACGCAGTATTTT. Its translation: CASSVVPTSGGGGTDTQYF. The full variable domain, with the rest looked up from reference TRBV9 and TRBJ2-3, is DSGVTQTPKHLITATGQRVTLRCSPRSGDLSVYWYQQSLDQGLQFLIQYYNGEERAKGNILERFSAQQFPDLHSELNLSSLELGDSALYFCASSVVPTSGGGGTDTQYFGPGTRLTVL.

The chain couples TRBV30 to TRBJ2-1; 12 nucleotides line up with TRBD1. The CDR3 is made up of 14 amino acids. The germline gives CDR1 GTSNPN, CDR2 SVGIG (reference sequence). Losses at the gene ends were 2 bases for V and 10 bases for J; bases not matched to a gene: 6. CDR3: CAWSSGQGAREQFF. CDR3 nucleotides: TGTGCCTGGAGTTCGGGACAGGGGGCTCGGGAGCAGTTCTTC.

The CDR3: CASSIADTAGSYEQYF. The CDR3 bases are TGTGCCAGTAGTATTGCCGACACGGCAGGCTCCTACGAGCAGTACTTC. The V call is TRBV19, the J call TRBJ2-7; unclear D gene. V was pared by 3 bases and J by 0 bases, with 15 bases between. CDR1 and CDR2 from the germline V gene are LNHDA and SQIVND (reference sequence). The CDR3 covers 16 residues.

In DNA, the CDR3 is TGTGCCAGCGGGACACCGGTCACCGGGGAGCTGTTTTTT. This codes for CASGTPVTGELFF. J is TRBJ2-2 and V is TRBV7-9, with D maybe TRBD1 (6 bases). Between the trimmed V and J ends, which lost 8 bases and 4 bases, there was a span of 11 bases. The CDR3 totals 13 residues. Germline V CDR1 and CDR2: SEHNR, FQNEAQ (reference sequence).

The V and J genes are TRBV9 and TRBJ1-6; the match to TRBD1 covers 9 bases. Germline assignment: CDR1 SGDLS and CDR2 YYNGEE. The CDR3 length is 17 residues. V was pared by 4 bases and J by 0 bases, with 5 bases of the junction left unmatched. The CDR3: CASSSGQGSSYNSPLHF. Written as DNA, the CDR3 is TGTGCCAGCAGCTCGGGACAGGGAAGCTCCTATAATTCACCCCTCCACTTT.

The chain is built from TRBV7-2 and TRBJ2-1, with 11 bases aligning to TRBD2. Germline-derived CDR1 and CDR2 are SGHTA and FQGNSA. V lost 1 base and J lost 4; bases outside the gene matches: 12. The CDR3 is 19 residues long. The CDR3 sequence is CASSLDLRIAGGRYNEQFF. CDR3 sequence (DNA): TGTGCCAGCAGCTTAGATCTGCGAATAGCGGGGGGGCGGTACAATGAGCAGTTCTTC.

This clone is medium-sized (0.01 to 0.1%) in the sample. The gene calls are TRBV7-3 and TRBJ2-2, with 8 positions matching TRBD1. Germline V gene data show CDR1 as SGHTA and CDR2 as FQGTGA. J was trimmed by 1 base and V by 2 bases; bases with no gene match: 0. The CDR3 spans 15 residues. In nucleotides, the CDR3 is TGTGCCAGCAGCTTAGGGACAGGGAACACCGGGGAGCTGTTTTTT. This gives the protein CASSLGTGNTGELFF.

The chain is built from TRBV2 and TRBJ2-1; no definite D call. CDR1 and CDR2 (germline): SNHLY, FYNNEI. The CDR3 runs to 15 residues. Trimming cost V 4 bases and J 1 base, with 11 bases left between them. CDR3 sequence: CASSGRHDSYNEQFF. CDR3 nucleotide sequence: TGTGCCAGCAGTGGAAGACATGATTCCTACAATGAGCAGTTCTTC.